The 6 T cell receptor beta chains below come from one sample, sequenced in a study of blood T cell repertoires in COVID-19 (dated by TCRdb to 2020 to 2022). Library prep was done by the immunoSEQ multiplex PCR assay. This immuneACCESS table, as held by TCRdb, lists in-frame sequences with V and J called but not all clones. Of the missing ones, under half trace to an unresolved V gene in checked studies; the others have no known cause. Across this sample there are around 57,000 clones, with 88% seen only once. Roughly 3.5% of the sample is taken by the ten largest. The sample comprised peripheral blood. The source of these receptors is a human donor in a cohort sampled during active COVID-19.

The chain recombines TRBV12-3 or TRBV12-4 with TRBJ1-2; TRBD1 agrees at 9 bases. CDR3 size: 13 residues. V was clipped by 6 bases and J by 8 bases; unmatched bases: 7. CDR3 in amino acids: CASRPGQGRGYTF. In DNA, the CDR3 is TGTGCCAGCAGACCAGGACAGGGGAGAGGCTACACCTTC.

V is TRBV10-3 and J is TRBJ2-7; possibly TRBD1 for D (5 bases). Per germline, CDR1 ENHRY and CDR2 SYGVKD. V lost 8 bases and J 3 bases, leaving 14 bases between the germline ends. The CDR3 sequence is 13 residues long. CDR3 amino acids: CAIGHSDIYEQYF. In DNA, the CDR3 is TGTGCCATCGGACATAGTGACATCTACGAGCAGTACTTC.

The CDR3 DNA reads as TGTGCCAGCAGTTCCACAGGGGGCGCGAATGAGCAGTTCTTC. As protein: CASSSTGGANEQFF. The V and J genes are TRBV6-6 and TRBJ2-1; 9 bases are a match to TRBD1. Trimming cost V 4 bases and J 7 bases; bases outside gene matches: 5. The CDR3 length is 14 residues. Germline CDR1 MNHNY, CDR2 SVGAGI (reference sequence).

The rearrangement uses TRBV30 and TRBJ1-1; 9 bases are a match to TRBD1. V trimming: 5 bases; J trimming: 2 bases; junction bases outside the gene matches: 12. Per germline, CDR1 GTSNPN and CDR2 SVGIG (reference sequence). The CDR3 spans 16 residues. CDR3 sequence (DNA): TGTGCCTGGGTAAAATACAGGGGGCGTCGAAACACTGAAGCTTTCTTT. Translation: CAWVKYRGRRNTEAFF.

V usage is TRBV5-1 and J usage is TRBJ2-1, with 8 positions matching TRBD1. The germline gives CDR1 SGHRS, CDR2 YFSETQ. The V segment lost 4 bases and the J segment 8 bases; nucleotides outside the gene matches: 8. CDR3 length: 14 residues. CDR3 region: CASSPGQGRYEQFF. CDR3 bases: TGCGCCAGCAGCCCTGGACAGGGTAGATATGAGCAGTTCTTC. Together with reference TRBV5-1 and TRBJ2-1, the CDR3 gives the full variable domain: KAGVTQTPRYLIKTRGQQVTLSCSPISGHRSVSWYQQTPGQGLQFLFEYFSETQRNKGNFPGRFSGRQFSNSRSEMNVSTLELGDSALYLCASSPGQGRYEQFFGPGTRLTVL.

V and J are TRBV2 and TRBJ2-3, with a weak D call TRBD1 (6 bases). From germline, CDR1 is SNHLY and CDR2 FYNNEI. The CDR3 has 14 residues. The ends were cut back, 8 bases at V and 3 bases at J, with 15 bases in the middle. CDR3 loop: CASLGGYLTDTQYF. The CDR3 coding sequence is TGTGCCAGCCTAGGGGGTTATTTGACAGATACGCAGTATTTT.